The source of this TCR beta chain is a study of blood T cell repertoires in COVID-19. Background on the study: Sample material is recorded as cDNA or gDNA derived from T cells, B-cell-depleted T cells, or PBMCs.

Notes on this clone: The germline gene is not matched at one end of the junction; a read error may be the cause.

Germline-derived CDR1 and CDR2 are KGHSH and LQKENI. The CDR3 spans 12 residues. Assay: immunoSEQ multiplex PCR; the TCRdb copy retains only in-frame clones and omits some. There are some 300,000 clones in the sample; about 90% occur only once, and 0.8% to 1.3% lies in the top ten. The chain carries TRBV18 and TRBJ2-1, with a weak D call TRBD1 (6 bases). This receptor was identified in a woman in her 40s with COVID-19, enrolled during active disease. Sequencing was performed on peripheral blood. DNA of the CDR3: TGTGCCAGCTCACCGGGGGACAAAGAGCAGTTCTTC. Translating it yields CASSPGDKEQFF.